This T cell receptor (beta chain) was found in a study of blood T cell repertoires in COVID-19 (dated by TCRdb to 2018 to 2020). A note on the overall study: Collaborator samples came from the United States, Italy and Spain and covered acute and convalescent phases of COVID-19. The material from the prospective study consisted of cDNA or gDNA derived from T cells, B-cell-depleted T cells, or PBMCs. The dataset comprised deeply sampled blood TCRbeta repertoires from subjects exposed to, actively infected with, or recovered from COVID-19. The repertoires were released in a freely available public database meant as a resource for research on the immune response to SARS-CoV-2. The samples were drawn from the first 160 participants of the ongoing ImmuneRACE study and from more than 1,000 subjects provided by 6 global collaborators. Nearly every sample came with metadata listing a de-identified subject ID, COVID-19 status, age in years and sex. Where available, HLA class I and class II types were taken from metadata supplied by the sample provider and were not determined by assay-based typing.

Each collaborating institution followed its own protocols to collect whole blood in K2EDTA tubes. For TCRbeta analysis, collaborators shipped samples in one of three forms: frozen whole blood, isolated PBMCs, or DNA extracted from either of those sample types. The sample holds a few counts of this clone. Its antigen is still unknown. Base-call qualities are not available, and no considerably larger clone is one nucleotide away. Measured from the cysteine to the phenylalanine, the CDR3 is 15 residues long. Only CDR3 DNA remains: 45 bases, in frame from the first base. Sequences LGHDT (CDR1) and YNNKEL (CDR2) are obtained from the germline V gene (reference sequence). From V the trimming removes 1 base and from J it removes 3 bases, while the gene matches leave 2 bases of the junction unaccounted for. Study-wide findings and limitations: Clinical and demographic metadata were provided uncurated, with the amount varying by source and participant.

The immunoSEQ Assay, a bias-controlled multiplex PCR, was used to amplify TCRbeta CDR3 regions from genomic DNA. Per the authors' processing: Nucleated cell counts per sample were estimated from amplification of reference gene primers within the assay. To quantify the absolute abundance of each unique TCRbeta CDR3 rearrangement, sequence reads were collapsed and filtered. For each sample, productive Simpson clonality was calculated as the square root of Simpson's diversity index across productive rearrangements. TCRdb obtained this table from immuneACCESS and retained in-frame rearrangements with V and J assigned. These tables miss some clones; where compared with another copy, unresolved V genes account for less than half of the shortfall, and the remainder is unexplained. V, J and clone size are taken as reported in that table, and D and trimming were inferred from the DNA itself. This sample holds roughly 120,000 clones; approximately 83% were observed only once. 9.5% to 13% of the sample is taken by the ten largest.

The sequence was collected from a man older than 75 with acute or convalescent COVID-19. Recombination connected TRBV3-1 (or the pseudogene TRBV3-2) to TRBJ1-4; 7 bases in the middle match TRBD1. The sequenced material came from peripheral blood. The CDR3 is CASSQGTGANEKLFF. The DNA is TGTGCCAGCAGCCAAGGGACAGGAGCTAATGAAAAACTGTTTTTT.